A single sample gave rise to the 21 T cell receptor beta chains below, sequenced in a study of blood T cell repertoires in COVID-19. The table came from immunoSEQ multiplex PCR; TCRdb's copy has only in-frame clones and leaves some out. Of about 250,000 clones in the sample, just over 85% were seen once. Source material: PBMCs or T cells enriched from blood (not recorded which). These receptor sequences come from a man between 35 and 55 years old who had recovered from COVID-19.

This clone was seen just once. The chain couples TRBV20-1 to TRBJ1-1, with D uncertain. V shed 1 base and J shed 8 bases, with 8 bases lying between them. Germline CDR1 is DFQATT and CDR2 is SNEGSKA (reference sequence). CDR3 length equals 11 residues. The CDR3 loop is CSARAGWEAFF. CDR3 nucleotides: TGCAGTGCTAGAGCCGGGTGGGAAGCTTTCTTT.

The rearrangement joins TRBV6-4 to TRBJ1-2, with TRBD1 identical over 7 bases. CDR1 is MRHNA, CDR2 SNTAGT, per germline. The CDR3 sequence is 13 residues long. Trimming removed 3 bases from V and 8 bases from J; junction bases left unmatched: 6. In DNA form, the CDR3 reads TGTGCCAGCAGTGAGACAGGGCAGTTCGGCTACACCTTC. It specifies CASSETGQFGYTF.

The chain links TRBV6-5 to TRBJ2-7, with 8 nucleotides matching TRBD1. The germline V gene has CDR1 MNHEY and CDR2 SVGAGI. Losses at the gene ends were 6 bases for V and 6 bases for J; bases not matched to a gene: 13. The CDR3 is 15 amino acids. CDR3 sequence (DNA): TGTGCCAGCAGAAGACAGGGGTTTGAGGATTGCGAGCAGTACTTC. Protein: CASRRQGFEDCEQYF.

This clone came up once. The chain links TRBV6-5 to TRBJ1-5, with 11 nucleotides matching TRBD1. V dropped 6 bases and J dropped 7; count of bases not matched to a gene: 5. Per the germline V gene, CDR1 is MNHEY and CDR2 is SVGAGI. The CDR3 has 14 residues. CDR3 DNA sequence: TGTGCCAGCAGGGCGGGACAGGGGGACCAGCCCCAGCATTTT. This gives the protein CASRAGQGDQPQHF.

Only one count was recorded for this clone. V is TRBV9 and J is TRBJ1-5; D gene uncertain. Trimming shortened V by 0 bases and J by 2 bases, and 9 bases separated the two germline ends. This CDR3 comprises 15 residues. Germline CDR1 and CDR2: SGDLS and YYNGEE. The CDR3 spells CASSVEGGGNQPQHF. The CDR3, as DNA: TGTGCCAGCAGCGTAGAAGGCGGGGGCAATCAGCCCCAGCATTTT.

The CDR3 bases are TGTGCCAGCTCACCGAACCCGACAGGGGGCGTCGGTGGAGCTTTCTTT. Its protein is CASSPNPTGGVGGAFF. The gene calls are TRBV18 and TRBJ1-1; 10 nucleotides match TRBD1. The CDR3 spans 16 residues. Germline V CDR1 and CDR2: KGHSH, LQKENI. Trimming took 3 bases from V and 10 from J; bases not matched to a gene: 14.

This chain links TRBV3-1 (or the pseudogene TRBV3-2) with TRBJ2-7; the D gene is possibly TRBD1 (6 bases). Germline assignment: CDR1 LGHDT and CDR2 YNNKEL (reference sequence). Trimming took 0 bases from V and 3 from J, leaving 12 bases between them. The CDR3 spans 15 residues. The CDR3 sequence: CASSQDHTGNYEQYF. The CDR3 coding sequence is TGTGCCAGCAGCCAAGATCATACAGGGAACTACGAGCAGTACTTC.

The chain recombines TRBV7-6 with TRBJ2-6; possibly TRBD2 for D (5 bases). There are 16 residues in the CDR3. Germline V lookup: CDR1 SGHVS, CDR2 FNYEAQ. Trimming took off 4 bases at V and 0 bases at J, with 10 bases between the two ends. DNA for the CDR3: TGTGCCAGCAGCTCCCGGACTGACTCTGGGGCCAACGTCCTGACTTTC. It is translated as CASSSRTDSGANVLTF.

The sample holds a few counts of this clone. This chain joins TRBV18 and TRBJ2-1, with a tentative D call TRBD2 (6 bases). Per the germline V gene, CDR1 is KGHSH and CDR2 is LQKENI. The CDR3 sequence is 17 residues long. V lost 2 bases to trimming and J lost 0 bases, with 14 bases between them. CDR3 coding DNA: TGTGCCAGCTCACCAGATTGGCGGGGATCCTCCTACAATGAGCAGTTCTTC. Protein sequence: CASSPDWRGSSYNEQFF. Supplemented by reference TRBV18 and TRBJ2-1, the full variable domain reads NAGVMQNPRHLVRRRGQEARLRCSPMKGHSHVYWYRQLPEEGLKFMVYLQKENIIDESGMPKERFSAEFPKEGPSILRIQQVVRGDSAAYFCASSPDWRGSSYNEQFFGPGTRLTVL.

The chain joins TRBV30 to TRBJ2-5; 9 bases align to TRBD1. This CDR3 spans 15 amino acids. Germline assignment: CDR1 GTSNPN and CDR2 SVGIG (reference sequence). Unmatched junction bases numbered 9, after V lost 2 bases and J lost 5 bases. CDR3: CAWSTGGSFRETQYF. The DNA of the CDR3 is TGTGCCTGGAGTACAGGGGGCAGCTTCAGGGAGACCCAGTACTTC.

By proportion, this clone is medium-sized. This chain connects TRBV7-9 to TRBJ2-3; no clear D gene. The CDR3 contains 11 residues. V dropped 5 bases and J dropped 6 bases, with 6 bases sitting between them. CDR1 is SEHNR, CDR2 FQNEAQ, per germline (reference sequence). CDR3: CASSASDTQYF. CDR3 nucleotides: TGTGCCAGCAGCGCGAGCGATACGCAGTATTTT.

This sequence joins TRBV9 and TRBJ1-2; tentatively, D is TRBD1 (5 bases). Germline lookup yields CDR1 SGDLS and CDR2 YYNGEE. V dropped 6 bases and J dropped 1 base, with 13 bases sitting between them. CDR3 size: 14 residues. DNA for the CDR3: TGTGCCAGCACCTCAGGGCTTGATAACTATGGCTACACCTTC. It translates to CASTSGLDNYGYTF.

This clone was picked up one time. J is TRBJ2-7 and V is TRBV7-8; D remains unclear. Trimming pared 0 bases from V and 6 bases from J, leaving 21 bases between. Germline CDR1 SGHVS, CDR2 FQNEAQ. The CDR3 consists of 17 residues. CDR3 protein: CASSLAAESGVDGEQYF. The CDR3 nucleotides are TGTGCCAGCAGCTTAGCGGCGGAATCTGGTGTAGACGGCGAGCAGTACTTC.

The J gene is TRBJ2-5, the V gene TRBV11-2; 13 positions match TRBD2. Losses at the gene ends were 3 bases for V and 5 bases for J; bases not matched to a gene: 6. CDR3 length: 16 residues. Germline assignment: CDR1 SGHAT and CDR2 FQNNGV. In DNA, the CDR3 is TGTGCCAGCAGCTTTACTAGCGGGGGGGCCGGGGAGACCCAGTACTTC. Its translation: CASSFTSGGAGETQYF. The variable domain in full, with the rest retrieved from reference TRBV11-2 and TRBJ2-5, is EAGVAQSPRYKIIEKRQSVAFWCNPISGHATLYWYQQILGQGPKLLIQFQNNGVVDDSQLPKDRFSAERLKGVDSTLKIQPAKLEDSAVYLCASSFTSGGAGETQYFGPGTRLLVL.

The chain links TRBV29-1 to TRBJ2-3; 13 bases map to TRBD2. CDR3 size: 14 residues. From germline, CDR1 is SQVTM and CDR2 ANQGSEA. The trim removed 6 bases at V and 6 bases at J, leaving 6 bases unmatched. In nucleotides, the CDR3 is TGCAGCGTCCGGACTAGCGGGAGTGGTGATACGCAGTATTTT. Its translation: CSVRTSGSGDTQYF.

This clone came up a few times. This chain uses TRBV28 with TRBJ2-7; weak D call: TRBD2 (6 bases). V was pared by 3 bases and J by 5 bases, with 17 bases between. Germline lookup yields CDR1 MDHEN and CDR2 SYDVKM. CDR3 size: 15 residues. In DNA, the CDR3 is TGTGCCAGCAGTTTTCGCGGGGTAGGTGGGAACGAGCAGTACTTC. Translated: CASSFRGVGGNEQYF.

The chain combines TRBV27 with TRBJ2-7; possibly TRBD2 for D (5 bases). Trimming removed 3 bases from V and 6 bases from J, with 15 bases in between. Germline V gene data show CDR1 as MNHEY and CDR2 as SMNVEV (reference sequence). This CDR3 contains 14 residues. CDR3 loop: CASSFARTGVEQYF. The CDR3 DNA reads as TGTGCCAGCAGTTTCGCGAGGACTGGCGTCGAGCAGTACTTC.

CDR3 nucleotides: TGTGCCAGCAGGCCGGGGGATAATTCACCCCTCCACTTT. This codes for CASRPGDNSPLHF. The rearrangement links TRBV28 to TRBJ1-6; maybe TRBD1 (5 bases). This CDR3 has 13 residues. Per the germline V gene, CDR1 is MDHEN and CDR2 is SYDVKM. Trimming pared 6 bases from V and 5 bases from J, leaving 8 bases between.

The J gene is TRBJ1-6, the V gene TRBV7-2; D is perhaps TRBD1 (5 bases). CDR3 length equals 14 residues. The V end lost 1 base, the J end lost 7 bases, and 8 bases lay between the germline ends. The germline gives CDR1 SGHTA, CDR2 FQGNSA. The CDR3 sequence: CASSLGGGNSPLHF. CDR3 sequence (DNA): TGTGCCAGCAGCTTAGGGGGCGGCAATTCACCCCTCCACTTT. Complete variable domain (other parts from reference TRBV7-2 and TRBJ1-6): GAGVSQSPSNKVTEKGKDVELRCDPISGHTALYWYRQSLGQGLEFLIYFQGNSAPDKSGLPSDRFSAERTGGSVSTLTIQRTQQEDSAVYLCASSLGGGNSPLHFGNGTRLTVT.

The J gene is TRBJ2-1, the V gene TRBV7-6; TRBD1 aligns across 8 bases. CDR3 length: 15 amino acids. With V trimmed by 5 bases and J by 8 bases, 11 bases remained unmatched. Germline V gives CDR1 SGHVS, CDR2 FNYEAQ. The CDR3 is CASSASPDRVDEQFF. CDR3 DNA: TGTGCCAGCAGCGCTTCGCCGGACAGGGTAGATGAGCAGTTCTTC.

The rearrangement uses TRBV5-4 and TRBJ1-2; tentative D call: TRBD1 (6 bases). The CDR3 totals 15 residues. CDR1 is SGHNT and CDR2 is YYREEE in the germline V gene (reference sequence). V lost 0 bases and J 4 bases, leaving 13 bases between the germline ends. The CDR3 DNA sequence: TGTGCCAGCAGCTTGGCCGGACCACAGGGCTATGGCTACACCTTC. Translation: CASSLAGPQGYGYTF. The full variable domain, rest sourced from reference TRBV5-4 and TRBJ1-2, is ETGVTQSPTHLIKTRGQQVTLRCSSQSGHNTVSWYQQALGQGPQFIFQYYREEENGRGNFPPRFSGLQFPNYSSELNVNALELDDSALYLCASSLAGPQGYGYTFGSGTRLTVV.